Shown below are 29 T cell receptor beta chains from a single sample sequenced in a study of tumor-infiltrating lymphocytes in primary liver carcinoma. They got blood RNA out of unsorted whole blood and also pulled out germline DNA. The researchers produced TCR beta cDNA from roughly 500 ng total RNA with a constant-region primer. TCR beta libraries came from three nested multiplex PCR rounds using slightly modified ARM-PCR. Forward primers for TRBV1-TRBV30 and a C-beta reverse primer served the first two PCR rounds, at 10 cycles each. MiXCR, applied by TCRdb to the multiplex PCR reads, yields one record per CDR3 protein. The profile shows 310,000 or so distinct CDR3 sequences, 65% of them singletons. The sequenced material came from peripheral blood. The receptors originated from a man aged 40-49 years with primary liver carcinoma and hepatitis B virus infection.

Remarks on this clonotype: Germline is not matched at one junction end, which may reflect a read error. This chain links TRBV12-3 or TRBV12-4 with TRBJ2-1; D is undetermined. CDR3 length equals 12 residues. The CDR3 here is CANSSPGNEQFF. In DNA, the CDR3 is TGTGCCAACAGTTCTCCGGGCAATGAACAGTTCTTC.

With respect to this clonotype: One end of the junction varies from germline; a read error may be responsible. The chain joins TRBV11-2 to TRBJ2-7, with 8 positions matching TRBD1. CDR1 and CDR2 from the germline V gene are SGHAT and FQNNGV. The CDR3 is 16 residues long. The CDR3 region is CGSSLALTGGIDEQYF. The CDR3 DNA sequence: TGTGGCAGCAGCTTAGCACTAACAGGGGGTATCGACGAGCAGTACTTC.

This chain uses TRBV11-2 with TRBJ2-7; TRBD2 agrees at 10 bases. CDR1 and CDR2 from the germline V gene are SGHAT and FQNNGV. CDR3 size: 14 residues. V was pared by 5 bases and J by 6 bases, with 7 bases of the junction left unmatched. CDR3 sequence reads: CASSPQREGSEQYF. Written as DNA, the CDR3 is TGTGCCAGCAGCCCCCAGCGGGAGGGCTCCGAGCAGTACTTC.

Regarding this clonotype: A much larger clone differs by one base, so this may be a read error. CDR3 in amino acids: CSIESVRSEQYF. The DNA for the CDR3 is TGCAGCATTGAATCTGTTAGGAGCGAGCAGTACTTC. The genes are TRBV29-1 and TRBJ2-7; D not certain. The CDR3 is 12 residues long. Per the germline V gene, CDR1 is SQVTM and CDR2 is ANQGSEA.

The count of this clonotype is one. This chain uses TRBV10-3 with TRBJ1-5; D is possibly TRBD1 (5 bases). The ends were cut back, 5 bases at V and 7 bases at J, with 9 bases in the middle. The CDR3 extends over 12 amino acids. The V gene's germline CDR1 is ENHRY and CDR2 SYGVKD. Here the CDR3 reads CAISQGVQPQHF. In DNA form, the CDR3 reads TGTGCCATCAGTCAGGGTGTCCAGCCCCAGCATTTT.

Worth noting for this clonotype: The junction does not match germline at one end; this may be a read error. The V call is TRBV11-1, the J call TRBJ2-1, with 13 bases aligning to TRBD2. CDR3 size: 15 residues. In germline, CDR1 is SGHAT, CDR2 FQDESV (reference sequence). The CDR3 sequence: CATSLGLAGTNEKFF. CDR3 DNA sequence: TGTGCCACTAGCCTGGGACTAGCGGGAACCAATGAGAAGTTCTTC.

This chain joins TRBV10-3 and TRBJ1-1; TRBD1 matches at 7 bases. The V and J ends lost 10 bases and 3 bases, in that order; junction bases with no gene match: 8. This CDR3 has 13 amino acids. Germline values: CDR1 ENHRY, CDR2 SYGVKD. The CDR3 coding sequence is TGTGCCAACAGCGACAGGGAGGACACTGAAGCTTTCTTT. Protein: CANSDREDTEAFF.

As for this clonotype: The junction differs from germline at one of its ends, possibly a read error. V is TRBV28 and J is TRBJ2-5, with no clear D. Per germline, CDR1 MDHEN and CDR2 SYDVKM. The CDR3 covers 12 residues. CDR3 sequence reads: CVSSSWVQSQYF. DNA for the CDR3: TGTGTCAGCAGTTCTTGGGTGCAGAGCCAGTACTTC.

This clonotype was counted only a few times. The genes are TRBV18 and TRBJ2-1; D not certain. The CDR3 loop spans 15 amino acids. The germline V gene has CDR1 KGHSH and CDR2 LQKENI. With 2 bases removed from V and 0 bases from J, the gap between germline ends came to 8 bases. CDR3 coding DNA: TGTGCCAGCTCACCATTGTCCGGCTCCTACAATGAGCAGTTCTTC. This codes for CASSPLSGSYNEQFF.

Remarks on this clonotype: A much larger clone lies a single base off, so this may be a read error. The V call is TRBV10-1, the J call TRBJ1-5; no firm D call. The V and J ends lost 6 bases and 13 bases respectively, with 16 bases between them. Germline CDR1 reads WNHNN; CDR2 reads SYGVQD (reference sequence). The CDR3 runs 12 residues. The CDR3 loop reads CASREPDGRQHF. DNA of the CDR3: TGCGCCAGCAGAGAACCGGACGGCCGACAGCATTTT.

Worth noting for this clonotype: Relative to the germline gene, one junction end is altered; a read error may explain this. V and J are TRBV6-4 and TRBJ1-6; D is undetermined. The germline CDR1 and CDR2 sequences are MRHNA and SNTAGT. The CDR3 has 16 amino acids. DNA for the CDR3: TGTGCCAGCAGTGACCCGACTACGGGTGCGGATTCACCCCTCCGCTTT. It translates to CASSDPTTGADSPLRF.

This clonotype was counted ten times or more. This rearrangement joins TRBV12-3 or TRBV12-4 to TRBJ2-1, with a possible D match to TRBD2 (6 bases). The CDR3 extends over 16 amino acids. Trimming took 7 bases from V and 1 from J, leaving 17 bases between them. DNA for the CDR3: TGTGCCAGCATTTTTGGGACTGGAAGTTCCTACAATGAGCAGTTCTTC. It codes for CASIFGTGSSYNEQFF.

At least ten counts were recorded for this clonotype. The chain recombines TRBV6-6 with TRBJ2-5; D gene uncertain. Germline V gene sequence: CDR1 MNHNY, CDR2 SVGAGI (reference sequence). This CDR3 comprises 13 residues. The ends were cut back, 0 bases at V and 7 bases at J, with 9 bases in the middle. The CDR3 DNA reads TGTGCCAGCAGTTACTCCGGTGAAGGGACCCAGTACTTC. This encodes CASSYSGEGTQYF.

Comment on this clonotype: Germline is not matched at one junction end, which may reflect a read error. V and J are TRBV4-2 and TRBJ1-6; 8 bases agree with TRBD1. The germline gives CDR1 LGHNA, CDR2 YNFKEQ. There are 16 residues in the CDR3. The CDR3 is CASNQDRGDKISPPHF. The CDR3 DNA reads TGTGCCAGCAACCAAGACAGGGGAGATAAAATTTCACCCCCCCACTTT.

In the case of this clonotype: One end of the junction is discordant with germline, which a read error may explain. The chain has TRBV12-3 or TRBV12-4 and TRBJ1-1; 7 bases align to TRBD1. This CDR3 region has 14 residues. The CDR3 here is CVSSVTGKATEAFF. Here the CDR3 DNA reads TGTGTCAGCAGTGTGACAGGGAAAGCCACTGAAGCTTTCTTC.

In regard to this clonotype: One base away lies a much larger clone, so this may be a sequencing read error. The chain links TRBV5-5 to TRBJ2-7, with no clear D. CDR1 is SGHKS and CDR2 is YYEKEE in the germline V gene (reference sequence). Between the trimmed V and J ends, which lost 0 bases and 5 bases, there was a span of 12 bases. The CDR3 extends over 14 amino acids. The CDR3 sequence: CASSLGHGPHEQYF. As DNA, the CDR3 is TGTGCCAGCAGCTTGGGACATGGGCCCCACGAGCAGTACTTC.

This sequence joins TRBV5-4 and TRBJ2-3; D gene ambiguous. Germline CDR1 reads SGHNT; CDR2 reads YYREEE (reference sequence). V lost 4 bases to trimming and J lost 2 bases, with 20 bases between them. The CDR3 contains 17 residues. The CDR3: CASSPGYGRRATDTQYF. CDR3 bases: TGTGCCAGCAGCCCGGGCTACGGAAGACGGGCCACAGATACGCAGTATTTT. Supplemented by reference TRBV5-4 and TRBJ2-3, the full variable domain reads ETGVTQSPTHLIKTRGQQVTLRCSSQSGHNTVSWYQQALGQGPQFIFQYYREEENGRGNFPPRFSGLQFPNYSSELNVNALELDDSALYLCASSPGYGRRATDTQYFGPGTRLTVL.

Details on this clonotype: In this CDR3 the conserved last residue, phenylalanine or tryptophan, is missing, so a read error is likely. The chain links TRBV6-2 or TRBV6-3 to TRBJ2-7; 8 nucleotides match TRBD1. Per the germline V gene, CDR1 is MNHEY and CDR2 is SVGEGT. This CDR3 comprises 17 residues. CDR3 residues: CASSYPNPGQETYDQYL. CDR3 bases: TGTGCCAGCAGTTACCCTAATCCGGGACAGGAGACCTACGACCAGTACCTC.

The CDR3 here is CASSEAKLAGGTCNEQFF. In DNA form, the CDR3 reads TGTGCCAGCAGTGAAGCTAAACTAGCGGGAGGCACATGCAATGAGCAGTTCTTC. The genes are TRBV6-1 and TRBJ2-1, with 12 bases matching TRBD2. The trim removed 0 bases at V and 6 bases at J, leaving 9 bases unmatched. The CDR3 extends over 18 amino acids. Germline CDR1 reads MNHNS; CDR2 reads SASEGT.

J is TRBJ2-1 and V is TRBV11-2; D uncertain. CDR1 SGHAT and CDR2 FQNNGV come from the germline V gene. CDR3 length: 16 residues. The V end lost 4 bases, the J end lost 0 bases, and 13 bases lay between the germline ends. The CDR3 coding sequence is TGTGCCAGCAGCTCAATAATTGATTTCTCCTACAATGAGCAGTTCTTC. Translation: CASSSIIDFSYNEQFF.

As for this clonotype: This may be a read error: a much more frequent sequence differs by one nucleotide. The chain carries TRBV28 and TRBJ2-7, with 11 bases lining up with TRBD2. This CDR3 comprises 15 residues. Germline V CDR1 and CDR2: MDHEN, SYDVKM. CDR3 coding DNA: TGTGCCAGCAGGATAATGACTAGCGGGGCCTACGGGCAGTACTTC. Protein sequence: CASRIMTSGAYGQYF.

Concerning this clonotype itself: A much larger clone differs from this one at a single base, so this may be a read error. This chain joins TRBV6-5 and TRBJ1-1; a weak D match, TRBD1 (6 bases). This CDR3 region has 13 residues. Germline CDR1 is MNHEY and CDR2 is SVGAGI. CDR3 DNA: TGTGTCAGCAGGATACAGGGTCACACTGAAGCTTTCTTT. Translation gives CVSRIQGHTEAFF.

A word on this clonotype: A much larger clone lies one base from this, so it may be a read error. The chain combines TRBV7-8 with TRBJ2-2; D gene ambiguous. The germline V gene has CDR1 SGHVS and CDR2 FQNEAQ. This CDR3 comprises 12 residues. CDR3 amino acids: CTGKGDTGELFF. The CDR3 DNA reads TGTACCGGAAAGGGCGACACCGGGGAGCTGTTTTTT. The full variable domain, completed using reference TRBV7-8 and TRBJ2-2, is GAGVSQSPRYKVAKRGQDVALRCDPISGHVSLFWYQQALGQGPEFLTYFQNEAQLDKSGLPSDRFFAERPEGSVSTLKIQRTQQEDSAVYLCTGKGDTGELFFGEGSRLTVL.

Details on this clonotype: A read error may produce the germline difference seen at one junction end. This CDR3 reads CVSSARDRDTDTQYF. DNA of the CDR3: TGTGTCAGCAGCGCAAGGGACAGGGATACAGATACGCAGTATTTT. The rearrangement links TRBV11-2 to TRBJ2-3; 9 bases are a match to TRBD1. Germline CDR1 reads SGHAT; CDR2 reads FQNNGV. The CDR3 spans 15 residues.

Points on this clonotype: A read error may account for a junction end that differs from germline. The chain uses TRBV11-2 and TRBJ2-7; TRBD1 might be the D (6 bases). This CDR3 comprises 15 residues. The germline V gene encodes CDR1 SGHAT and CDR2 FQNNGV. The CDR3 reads CAGSLAETGKYEQNF. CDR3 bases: TGTGCCGGCAGCTTAGCTGAGACAGGAAAGTACGAGCAGAACTTC.

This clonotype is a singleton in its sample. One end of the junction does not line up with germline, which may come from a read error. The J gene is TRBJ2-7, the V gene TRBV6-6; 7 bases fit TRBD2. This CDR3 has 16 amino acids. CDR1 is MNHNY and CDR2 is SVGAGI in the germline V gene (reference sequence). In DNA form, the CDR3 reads TGTGCCTGCAGTTACTCAGATCGGCTAGCGGAGAACGAGCAGTACTTC. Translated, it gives CACSYSDRLAENEQYF.

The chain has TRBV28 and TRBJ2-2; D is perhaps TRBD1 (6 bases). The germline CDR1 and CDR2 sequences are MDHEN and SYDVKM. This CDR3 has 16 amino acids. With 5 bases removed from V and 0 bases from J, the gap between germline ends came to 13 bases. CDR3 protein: CASSLTGFANTGELFF. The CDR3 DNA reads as TGTGCCAGCAGTCTGACAGGATTTGCGAACACCGGGGAGCTGTTTTTT.

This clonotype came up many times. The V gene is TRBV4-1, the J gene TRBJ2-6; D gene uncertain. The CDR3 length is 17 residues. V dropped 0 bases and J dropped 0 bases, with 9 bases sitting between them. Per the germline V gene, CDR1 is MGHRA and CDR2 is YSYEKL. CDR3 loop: CASSQEERVSGANVLTF. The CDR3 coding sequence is TGCGCCAGCAGCCAAGAAGAACGGGTCTCTGGGGCCAACGTCCTGACTTTC.

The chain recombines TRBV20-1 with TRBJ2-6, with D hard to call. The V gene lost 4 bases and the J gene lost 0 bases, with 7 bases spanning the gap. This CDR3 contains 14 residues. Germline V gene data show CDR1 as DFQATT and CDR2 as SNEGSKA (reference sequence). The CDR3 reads CSANTSSGANVLTF. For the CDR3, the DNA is TGCAGTGCTAATACCAGCTCTGGGGCCAACGTCCTGACTTTC.